The T cell receptor beta chain under discussion was sequenced for a study of T cells after yellow fever vaccination. This clonotype showed up just a few times. One entry per CDR3 protein, called by TCRdb with MiXCR from the 5' RACE reads. The repertoire holds 300,000 or so distinct CDR3 sequences, with 8.7% as singletons. Sequenced here: CD4+ T cells sorted from PBMCs, sampled 5 days after the yellow fever booster vaccination. The TCR was taken from a man between 18 and 35 years old who received the YFV17D yellow fever vaccine.

The CDR3 sequence: CASNEGPMNTEAFF. The CDR3 DNA is TGCGCCTCAAACGAGGGGCCGATGAACACTGAAGCTTTCTTT. The rearrangement uses TRBV5-1 and TRBJ1-1; possible D gene TRBD1, 5 bases. V dropped 10 bases and J dropped 0 bases, with 16 bases sitting between them. The CDR3 has 14 amino acids. Per the germline V gene, CDR1 is SGHRS and CDR2 is YFSETQ. The variable domain in full, completed from reference TRBV5-1 and TRBJ1-1, reads KAGVTQTPRYLIKTRGQQVTLSCSPISGHRSVSWYQQTPGQGLQFLFEYFSETQRNKGNFPGRFSGRQFSNSRSEMNVSTLELGDSALYLCASNEGPMNTEAFFGQGTRLTVV.